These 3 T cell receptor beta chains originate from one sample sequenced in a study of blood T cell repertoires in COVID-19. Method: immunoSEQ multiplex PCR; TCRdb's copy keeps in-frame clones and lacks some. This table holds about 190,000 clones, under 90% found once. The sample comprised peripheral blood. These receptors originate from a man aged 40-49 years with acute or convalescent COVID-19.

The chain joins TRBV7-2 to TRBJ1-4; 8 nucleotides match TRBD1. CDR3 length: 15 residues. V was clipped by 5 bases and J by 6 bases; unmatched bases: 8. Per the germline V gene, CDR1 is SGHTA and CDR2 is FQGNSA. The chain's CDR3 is CASSVPGQGYEKLFF. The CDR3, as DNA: TGTGCCAGCAGCGTACCCGGACAGGGCTATGAAAAACTGTTTTTT. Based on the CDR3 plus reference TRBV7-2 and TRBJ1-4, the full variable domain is GAGVSQSPSNKVTEKGKDVELRCDPISGHTALYWYRQSLGQGLEFLIYFQGNSAPDKSGLPSDRFSAERTGGSVSTLTIQRTQQEDSAVYLCASSVPGQGYEKLFFGSGTQLSVL.

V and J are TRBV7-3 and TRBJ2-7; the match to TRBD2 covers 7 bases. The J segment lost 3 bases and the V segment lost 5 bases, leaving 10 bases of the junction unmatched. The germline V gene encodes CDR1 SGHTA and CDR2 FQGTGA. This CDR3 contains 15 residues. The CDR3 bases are TGTGCCAGCAGCCCCTTTGGGGGGGGAAACTACGAGCAGTACTTC. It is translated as CASSPFGGGNYEQYF.

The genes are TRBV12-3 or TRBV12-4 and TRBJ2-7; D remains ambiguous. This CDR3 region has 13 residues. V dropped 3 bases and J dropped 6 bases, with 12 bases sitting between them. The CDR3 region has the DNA TGTGCCAGCAGTTTTCTCCGTGGCGGCGAGCAGTACTTC. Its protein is CASSFLRGGEQYF.